The clone carrying this TCR beta chain was recorded a few times. Its specificity is unknown. This entry comes from a study of blood T cells in healthy people across ages. Then a second PCR, running roughly 7 to 11 cycles, was carried out with a sample-barcoded 5' primer and a J-beta primer mix. One entry per CDR3 protein results from TCRdb running MiXCR on the 5' RACE reads. The sample has about 810,000 distinct CDR3 sequences, about 37% seen once. Study results and limitations: The study lacked donor CMV status, which possibly confounded expanded clonotype changes. Across samples, TCR beta diversity tracked strongly with naive T cell percentage. The long-lived group displayed more naive CD4+ cells, plus higher diversity, than the aged donors did.

V was clipped by 3 bases and J by 5 bases, with 13 bases between them. Germline V CDR1 and CDR2: LGHNT, FRNRAP. The CDR3 totals 14 residues. The rearrangement links TRBV12-5 to TRBJ1-2; no clear D gene. The source of this sequence is a man between 18 and 35 years old in good health. Sequenced input: blood. CDR3 in DNA: TGTGCTAGTGGTTTAAGCGGACTAACTTATGGCTACACCTTC. Its translation: CASGLSGLTYGYTF.